By its share, the clone carrying this T cell receptor beta chain is medium-sized. Its antigen is not identified. This sample was included in a study of cytomegalovirus exposure and HLA in healthy donors. The PCR ran on 60 Vbeta and 13 Jbeta primers. Clones were sequenced by immunoSEQ multiplex PCR, and TCRdb holds only the in-frame ones, with some missing. The sample shows tens of thousands of clones, around three quarters of them seen only once. General study findings and limits: Certain indistinguishable V segments, among them TRBV6-2 and TRBV6-3, were excluded.

V was clipped by 4 bases and J by 5 bases; unmatched bases: 4. Germline V CDR1 and CDR2: SGHTA, FQGNSA. The CDR3 sequence is 14 residues long. The origin of this receptor is a woman between 45 and 60 years old in good health and CMV-seropositive. The chain links TRBV7-2 to TRBJ2-5, with 10 bases that match TRBD1. Sequenced sample: PBMCs. In nucleotides, the CDR3 is TGTGCCAGCAGCTCGGACAGGGGGGGGGAGACCCAGTACTTC. Translation: CASSSDRGGETQYF.